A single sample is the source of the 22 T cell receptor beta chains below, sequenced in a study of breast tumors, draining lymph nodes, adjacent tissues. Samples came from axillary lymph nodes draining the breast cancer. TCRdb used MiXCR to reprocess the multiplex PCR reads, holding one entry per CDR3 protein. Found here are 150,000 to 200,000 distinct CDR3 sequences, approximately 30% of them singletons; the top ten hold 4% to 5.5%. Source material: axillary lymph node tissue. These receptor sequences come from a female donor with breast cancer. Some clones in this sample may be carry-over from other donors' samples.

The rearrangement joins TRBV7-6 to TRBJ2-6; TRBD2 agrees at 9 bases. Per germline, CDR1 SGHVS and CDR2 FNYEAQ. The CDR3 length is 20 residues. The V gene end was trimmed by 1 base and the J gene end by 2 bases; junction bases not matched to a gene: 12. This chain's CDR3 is CASSLEVGVAGATGANVLTF. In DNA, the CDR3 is TGTGCCAGCAGCTTAGAAGTCGGGGTAGCGGGGGCAACTGGGGCCAACGTCCTGACTTTC. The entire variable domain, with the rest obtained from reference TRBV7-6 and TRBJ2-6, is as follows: GAGVSQSPRYKVTKRGQDVALRCDPISGHVSLYWYRQALGQGPEFLTYFNYEAQQDKSGLPNDRFSAERPEGSISTLTIQRTEQRDSAMYRCASSLEVGVAGATGANVLTFGAGSRLTVL.

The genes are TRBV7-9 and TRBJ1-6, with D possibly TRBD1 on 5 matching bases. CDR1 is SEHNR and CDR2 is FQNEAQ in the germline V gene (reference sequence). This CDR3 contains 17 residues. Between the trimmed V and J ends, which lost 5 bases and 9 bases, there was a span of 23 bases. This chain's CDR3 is CASSGWDDGRFGSPLHF. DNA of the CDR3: TGTGCCAGCAGCGGATGGGACGACGGACGATTTGGTTCACCCCTCCACTTT.

CDR3 DNA sequence: TGTGCCAGCAGCTTAGTTTCCAGGTATGAAGCTTTCTTT. It specifies CASSLVSRYEAFF. This chain links TRBV7-9 with TRBJ1-1, with D hard to call. This CDR3 comprises 13 residues. Germline values: CDR1 SEHNR, CDR2 FQNEAQ (reference sequence). Trimming took 1 base from V and 7 from J, leaving 10 bases between them.

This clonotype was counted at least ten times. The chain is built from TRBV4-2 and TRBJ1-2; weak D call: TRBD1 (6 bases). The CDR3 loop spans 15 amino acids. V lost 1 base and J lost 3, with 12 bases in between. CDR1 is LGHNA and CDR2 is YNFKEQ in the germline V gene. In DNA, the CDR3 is TGTGCCAGCAGCCAAGTTGGGGACACCTACTATGGCTACACCTTC. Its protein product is CASSQVGDTYYGYTF.

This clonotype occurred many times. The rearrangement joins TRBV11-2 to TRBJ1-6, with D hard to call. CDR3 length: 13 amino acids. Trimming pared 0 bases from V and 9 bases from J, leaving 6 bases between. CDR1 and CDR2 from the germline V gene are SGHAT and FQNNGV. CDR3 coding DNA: TGTGCCAGCAGCTTAGATCCCAGTTCACCCCTCCACTTT. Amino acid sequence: CASSLDPSSPLHF.

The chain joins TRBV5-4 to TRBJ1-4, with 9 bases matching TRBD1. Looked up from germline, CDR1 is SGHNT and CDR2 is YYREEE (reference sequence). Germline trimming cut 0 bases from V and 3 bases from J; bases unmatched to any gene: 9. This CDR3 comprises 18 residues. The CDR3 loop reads CASSLGGTGIRANEKLFF. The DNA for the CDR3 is TGTGCCAGCAGCTTGGGCGGGACAGGGATTCGGGCTAATGAAAAACTGTTTTTT.

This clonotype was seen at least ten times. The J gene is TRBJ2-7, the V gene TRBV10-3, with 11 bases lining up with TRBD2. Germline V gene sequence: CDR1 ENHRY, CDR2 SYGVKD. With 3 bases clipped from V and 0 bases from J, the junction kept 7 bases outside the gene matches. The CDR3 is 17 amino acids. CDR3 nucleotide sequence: TGTGCCATCAGTGACTCTAGCGGGAGGCGTAGCTCCTACGAGCAGTACTTC. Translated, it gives CAISDSSGRRSSYEQYF.

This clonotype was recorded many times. The chain's CDR3 is CSATRDREGSEQYF. CDR3 nucleotide sequence: TGCAGTGCTACCCGGGACAGGGAAGGCTCCGAGCAGTACTTC. The chain recombines TRBV20-1 with TRBJ2-7, with 9 bases lining up with TRBD1. Germline V gene data show CDR1 as DFQATT and CDR2 as SNEGSKA (reference sequence). Trimming took 4 bases from V and 6 from J; bases not matched to a gene: 10. This CDR3 comprises 14 residues.

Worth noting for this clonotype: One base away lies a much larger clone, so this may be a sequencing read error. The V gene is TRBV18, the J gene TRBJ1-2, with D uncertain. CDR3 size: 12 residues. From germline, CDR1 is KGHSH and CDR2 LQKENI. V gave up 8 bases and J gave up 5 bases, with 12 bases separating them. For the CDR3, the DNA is TGTGCCAGCGACGAAGGTGGTTATGGCTACACCTTC. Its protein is CASDEGGYGYTF.

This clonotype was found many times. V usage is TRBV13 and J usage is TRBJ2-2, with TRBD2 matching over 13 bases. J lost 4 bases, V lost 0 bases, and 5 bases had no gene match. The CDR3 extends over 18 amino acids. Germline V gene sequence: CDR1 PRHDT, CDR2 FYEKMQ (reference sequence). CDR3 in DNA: TGTGCCAGCAGCTTAGGAGGGGGACTAGCGGGAACCACCGGGGAGCTGTTTTTT. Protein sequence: CASSLGGGLAGTTGELFF.

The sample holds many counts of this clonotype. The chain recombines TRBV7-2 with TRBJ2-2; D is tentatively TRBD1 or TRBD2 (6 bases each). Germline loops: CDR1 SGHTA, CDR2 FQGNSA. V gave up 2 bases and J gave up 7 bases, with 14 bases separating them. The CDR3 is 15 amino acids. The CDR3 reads CASSLRPGAGGELFF. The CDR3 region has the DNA TGTGCCAGCAGCTTACGTCCGGGGGCGGGCGGGGAGCTGTTTTTT.

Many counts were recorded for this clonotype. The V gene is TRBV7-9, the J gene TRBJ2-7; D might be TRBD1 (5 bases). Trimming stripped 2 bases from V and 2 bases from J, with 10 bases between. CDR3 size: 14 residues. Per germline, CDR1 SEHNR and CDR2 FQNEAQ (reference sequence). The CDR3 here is CASSLLGRAYEQYF. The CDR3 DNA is TGTGCCAGCAGCTTACTGGGCAGGGCCTACGAGCAGTACTTC.

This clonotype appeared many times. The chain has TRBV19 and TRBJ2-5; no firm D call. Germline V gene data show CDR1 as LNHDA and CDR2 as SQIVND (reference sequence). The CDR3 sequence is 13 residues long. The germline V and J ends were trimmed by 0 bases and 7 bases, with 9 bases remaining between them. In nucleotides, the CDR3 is TGTGCCAGTAGTATAGAGCCCGTGGGGACCCAGTACTTC. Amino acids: CASSIEPVGTQYF.

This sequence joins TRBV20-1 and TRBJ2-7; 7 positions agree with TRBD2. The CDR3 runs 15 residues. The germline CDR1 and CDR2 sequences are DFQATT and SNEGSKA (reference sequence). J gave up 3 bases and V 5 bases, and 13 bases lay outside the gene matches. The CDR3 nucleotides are TGCAGTGCTCCGGGACTACCGGGTGGCTTCTACGAGCAGTACTTC. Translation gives CSAPGLPGGFYEQYF.

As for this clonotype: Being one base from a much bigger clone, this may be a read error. The CDR3 DNA reads as TGTGCTAGTGGTTTGTCGTTCGGGGGGGTCTCTGGAAACACCTTATATTTT. Translated: CASGLSFGGVSGNTLYF. This sequence joins TRBV12-5 and TRBJ1-3; TRBD1 is a possible D gene (5 bases). CDR1 is LGHNT and CDR2 is FRNRAP in the germline V gene. The CDR3 length is 17 residues.

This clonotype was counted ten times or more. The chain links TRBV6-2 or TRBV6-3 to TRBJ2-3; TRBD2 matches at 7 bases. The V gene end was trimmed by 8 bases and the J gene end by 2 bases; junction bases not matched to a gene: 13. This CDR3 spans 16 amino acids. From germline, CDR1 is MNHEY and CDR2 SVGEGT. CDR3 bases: TGTGCCAGCGCCCAAGGGAGGGGCACCTCCACAGATACGCAGTATTTT. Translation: CASAQGRGTSTDTQYF.

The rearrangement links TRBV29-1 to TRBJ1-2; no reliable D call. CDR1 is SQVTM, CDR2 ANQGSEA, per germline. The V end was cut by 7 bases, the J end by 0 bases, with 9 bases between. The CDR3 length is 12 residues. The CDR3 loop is CSGLSANYGYTF. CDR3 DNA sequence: TGCAGCGGTCTTAGTGCTAACTATGGCTACACCTTC.

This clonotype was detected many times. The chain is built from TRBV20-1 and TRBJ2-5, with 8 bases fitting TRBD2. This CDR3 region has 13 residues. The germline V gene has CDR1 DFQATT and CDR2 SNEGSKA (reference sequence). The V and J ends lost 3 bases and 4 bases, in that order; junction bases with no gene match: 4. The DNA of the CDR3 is TGCAGTGCTAGGAGAGCGGGGGTAGAGACCCAGTACTTC. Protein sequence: CSARRAGVETQYF.

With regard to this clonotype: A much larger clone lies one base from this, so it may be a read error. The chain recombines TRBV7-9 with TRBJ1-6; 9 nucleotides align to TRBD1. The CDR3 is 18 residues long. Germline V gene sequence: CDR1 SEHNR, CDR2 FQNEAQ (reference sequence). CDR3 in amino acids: CASSSYRTGELRNPPLHF. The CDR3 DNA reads TGTGCCAGCAGCTCGTATAGGACAGGGGAGCTTCGTAATCCACCCCTCCACTTT.

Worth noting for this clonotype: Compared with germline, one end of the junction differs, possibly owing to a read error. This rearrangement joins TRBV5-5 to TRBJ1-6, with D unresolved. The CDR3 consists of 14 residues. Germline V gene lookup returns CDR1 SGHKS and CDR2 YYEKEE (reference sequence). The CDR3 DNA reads TGTGCCAGCAGCTTGACTGGCGGAGATTCACCCCTCCGCTTT. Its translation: CASSLTGGDSPLRF.

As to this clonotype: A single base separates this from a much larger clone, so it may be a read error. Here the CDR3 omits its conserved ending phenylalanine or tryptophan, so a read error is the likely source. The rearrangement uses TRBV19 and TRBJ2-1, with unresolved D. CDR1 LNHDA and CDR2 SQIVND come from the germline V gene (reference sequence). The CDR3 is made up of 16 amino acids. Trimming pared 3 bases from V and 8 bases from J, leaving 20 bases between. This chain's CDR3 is CASSILKLTPWDEQFS. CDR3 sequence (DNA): TGTGCCAGTAGTATTTTAAAACTCACACCATGGGATGAGCAGTTCTCC.

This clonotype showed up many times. The CDR3 sequence is CASTQLTNSYGYTF. CDR3 DNA: TGTGCCAGCACACAACTCACGAACAGCTATGGCTACACCTTC. The rearrangement links TRBV7-8 to TRBJ1-2; no clear D gene. Trimming removed 7 bases from V and 4 bases from J, with 16 bases in between. The CDR3 covers 14 residues. The germline V gene encodes CDR1 SGHVS and CDR2 FQNEAQ. Full variable domain (missing parts from reference TRBV7-8 and TRBJ1-2): GAGVSQSPRYKVAKRGQDVALRCDPISGHVSLFWYQQALGQGPEFLTYFQNEAQLDKSGLPSDRFFAERPEGSVSTLKIQRTQQEDSAVYLCASTQLTNSYGYTFGSGTRLTVV.